The clone carrying this T cell receptor beta chain has a handful of counts. The data are from a study of T-cell reconstitution after alpha-beta-depleted transplantation in children. Using unique molecular identifiers, the investigators prepared the TCRbeta library. TCRdb itself ran the PCR reads through MiXCR, one entry per CDR3 protein. The profile covers around 200,000 distinct CDR3 sequences, with over 5.5% appearing a single time and more than 2.5% taken by the ten largest. This specimen was PBMCs from the stem cell graft donor, taken from the stem cell graft. The receptor was derived from a human donor who donated a stem cell graft to a child with Wiskott-Aldrich syndrome.

This CDR3 is CASRHYDGSYNEQFF. The CDR3 region has the DNA TGTGCCAGCAGGCACTATGACGGTTCCTACAATGAGCAGTTCTTC. The chain carries TRBV6-1 and TRBJ2-1; no reliable D call. V was trimmed by 6 bases and J by 1 base, leaving 13 bases between them. The CDR3 has 15 residues. Germline-derived CDR1 and CDR2 are MNHNS and SASEGT.